Listed below are T cell receptor beta chains from one sample, sequenced in a study of blood T cell repertoires in COVID-19. Libraries were prepared by immunoSEQ multiplex PCR; TCRdb keeps only in-frame clonotypes and omits some of them. The sample carries 200,000 to 300,000 clones, 80% to 90% recorded once. The sample taken for sequencing was peripheral blood. The receptors derive from a young man with active or convalescent COVID-19. Each CDR3 is given with its conserved first and last residue. The order of the fields is CDR3 DNA, CDR3 protein, V gene, D gene, clone size, J gene. A D gene is named only where the DNA matches it firmly. Some rows mark clone size as missing; the rest say once, few, many or name a class of expanded clone.

cdr3_nt: TGTGCCATCAGTACAGGTTTTGCCACCTACGAGCAGTACTTC
cdr3_aa: CAISTGFATYEQYF
v_call: TRBV10-3
d_call: .
clone_size: .
j_call: TRBJ2-7

cdr3_nt: TGCGCCAGCAGCGAAGGGACTAGCGGGGAAAATGAGCAGTTCTTC
cdr3_aa: CASSEGTSGENEQFF
v_call: TRBV4-3
d_call: TRBD2
clone_size: .
j_call: TRBJ2-1

cdr3_nt: TGTGCCAGCAGCTTGGGGGACTCTTCGGGCGCTTTCTTT
cdr3_aa: CASSLGDSSGAFF
v_call: TRBV5-6
d_call: .
clone_size: .
j_call: TRBJ1-1

cdr3_nt: TGTGCCAGCAGCTTAGCGCTGGGGCAGCTATCCACAGATACGCAGTATTTT
cdr3_aa: CASSLALGQLSTDTQYF
v_call: TRBV11-1
d_call: .
clone_size: once
j_call: TRBJ2-3

cdr3_nt: TGTGCCAGCAGCTTTCGAGACAACCCAAACTATGGCTACACCTTC
cdr3_aa: CASSFRDNPNYGYTF
v_call: TRBV5-6
d_call: .
clone_size: .
j_call: TRBJ1-2

cdr3_nt: TGTGCCAGCAGTTTACGTTCTTCTAGCGGAGGCACAGATACGCAGTATTTT
cdr3_aa: CASSLRSSSGGTDTQYF
v_call: TRBV27
d_call: TRBD2
clone_size: .
j_call: TRBJ2-3

cdr3_nt: TGTGCCAGCAGTCAACATATGAGCGGTGAAAAACTGTTTTTT
cdr3_aa: CASSQHMSGEKLFF
v_call: TRBV14
d_call: .
clone_size: .
j_call: TRBJ1-4

cdr3_nt: TGTGCCAGCAGCTTAGGGGGGGACGCGGAGACCCAGTACTTC
cdr3_aa: CASSLGGDAETQYF
v_call: TRBV7-7
d_call: .
clone_size: .
j_call: TRBJ2-5

cdr3_nt: TGTGCCAGCAGAACCGGGACAGGGGGCCTCGAGCAGTACTTC
cdr3_aa: CASRTGTGGLEQYF
v_call: TRBV27
d_call: TRBD1
clone_size: .
j_call: TRBJ2-7

cdr3_nt: TGTGCCACCCGGGACAGGGGGTTTGACTATGGCTACACCTTC
cdr3_aa: CATRDRGFDYGYTF
v_call: TRBV10-3
d_call: TRBD1
clone_size: .
j_call: TRBJ1-2

cdr3_nt: TGTGCCTGGAGAAGTGGCAGGGTGAGCTCCTATAATTCACCCCTCCACTTT
cdr3_aa: CAWRSGRVSSYNSPLHF
v_call: TRBV30
d_call: .
clone_size: .
j_call: TRBJ1-6

cdr3_nt: TGTGCCAGCAGCCCTGAGAATCACGAGCAGTACTTC
cdr3_aa: CASSPENHEQYF
v_call: TRBV5-4
d_call: .
clone_size: .
j_call: TRBJ2-7

cdr3_nt: TGCGCCAGCAGTCCTAACCGAAGAACAGATACGCAGTATTTT
cdr3_aa: CASSPNRRTDTQYF
v_call: TRBV10-1
d_call: .
clone_size: .
j_call: TRBJ2-3

cdr3_nt: TGTGCCAGCAGCCCTTGGGCCGATTATGAGGGTGAAAAACTGTTTTTT
cdr3_aa: CASSPWADYEGEKLFF
v_call: TRBV3-1/TRBV3-2
d_call: .
clone_size: .
j_call: TRBJ1-4

cdr3_nt: TGTGCCAGCAGAGAGCGGGGCTCCTACAATGAGCAGTTCTTC
cdr3_aa: CASRERGSYNEQFF
v_call: TRBV6-5
d_call: TRBD2
clone_size: .
j_call: TRBJ2-1

cdr3_nt: TGTGCCAGCTCCCTTGAACAGGGTAACTATGGCTACACCTTC
cdr3_aa: CASSLEQGNYGYTF
v_call: TRBV18
d_call: .
clone_size: few
j_call: TRBJ1-2

cdr3_nt: TGTGCCAGCAGCCCCCGACAGGGTCCAGGTAATGAGCAGTTCTTC
cdr3_aa: CASSPRQGPGNEQFF
v_call: TRBV7-6
d_call: TRBD1
clone_size: .
j_call: TRBJ2-1

cdr3_nt: TGTGCCAGCAGCAAGGACAGGGGGCTGGAGCAGTACTTC
cdr3_aa: CASSKDRGLEQYF
v_call: TRBV2
d_call: TRBD1
clone_size: .
j_call: TRBJ2-7

cdr3_nt: TGTGCCAGTAGTATCCGCGGGGGGTACACAGATACGCAGTATTTT
cdr3_aa: CASSIRGGYTDTQYF
v_call: TRBV19
d_call: TRBD2
clone_size: .
j_call: TRBJ2-3

cdr3_nt: TGTGCCAGCAGTTCTCCCACGGGCAGGGGTGGAAACACCATATATTTT
cdr3_aa: CASSSPTGRGGNTIYF
v_call: TRBV27
d_call: .
clone_size: .
j_call: TRBJ1-3

cdr3_nt: TGTGCCAGCAGCAATGGACTAGCGGGGGCGGCCCAGTACTTC
cdr3_aa: CASSNGLAGAAQYF
v_call: TRBV5-6
d_call: TRBD2
clone_size: .
j_call: TRBJ2-5

cdr3_nt: TGTGCCAGCTCCCGGGACAACTCTGGAAACACCATATATTTT
cdr3_aa: CASSRDNSGNTIYF
v_call: TRBV18
d_call: .
clone_size: .
j_call: TRBJ1-3

cdr3_nt: TGTGCCAGCAACTCCCAGGGCAGAGAGAACACTGAAGCTTTCTTT
cdr3_aa: CASNSQGRENTEAFF
v_call: TRBV6-5
d_call: .
clone_size: .
j_call: TRBJ1-1

cdr3_nt: TGTGCCTCCCACCGGGACAGGGCTTTCACCGGGGAGCTGTTTTTT
cdr3_aa: CASHRDRAFTGELFF
v_call: TRBV30
d_call: TRBD1
clone_size: .
j_call: TRBJ2-2

cdr3_nt: TGTGCCAGCAGCTTGGTCGTCGAGACCCAGTACTTC
cdr3_aa: CASSLVVETQYF
v_call: TRBV5-6
d_call: .
clone_size: .
j_call: TRBJ2-5

cdr3_nt: TGTGCCGGAGACAGGGGGAGGTCGACCCAGTACTTC
cdr3_aa: CAGDRGRSTQYF
v_call: TRBV2
d_call: TRBD1
clone_size: .
j_call: TRBJ2-5

cdr3_nt: TGCAGCGTTGTTGGGGACACCTCCTACGAGCAGTACTTC
cdr3_aa: CSVVGDTSYEQYF
v_call: TRBV29-1
d_call: .
clone_size: .
j_call: TRBJ2-7

cdr3_nt: TGTGCCAGTAGCGGGGGGGCCGGTTACAATGAGCAGTTCTTC
cdr3_aa: CASSGGAGYNEQFF
v_call: TRBV27
d_call: TRBD2
clone_size: few
j_call: TRBJ2-1

cdr3_nt: TGTGCCAGCAGCGCTAACGTCCCCACAGATACGCAGTATTTT
cdr3_aa: CASSANVPTDTQYF
v_call: TRBV9
d_call: .
clone_size: .
j_call: TRBJ2-3

cdr3_nt: TGTGCCAGCAGCCCGGCGGCGGCTGCAAAACTGTTTTTT
cdr3_aa: CASSPAAAAKLFF
v_call: TRBV7-9
d_call: .
clone_size: few
j_call: TRBJ1-4

cdr3_nt: TGTGCTAGCAGCTGGGGACAGGGGGCCCCAGATACGCAGTATTTT
cdr3_aa: CASSWGQGAPDTQYF
v_call: TRBV5-5
d_call: TRBD1
clone_size: .
j_call: TRBJ2-3

cdr3_nt: TGTGCCTCAAACCCAGGCAGAAATCAGCCCCAGCATTTT
cdr3_aa: CASNPGRNQPQHF
v_call: TRBV19
d_call: .
clone_size: .
j_call: TRBJ1-5

cdr3_nt: TGTGCCAGCAGCTTAGAGATCAGCGGATCCTACGAGCAGTACTTC
cdr3_aa: CASSLEISGSYEQYF
v_call: TRBV11-2
d_call: .
clone_size: .
j_call: TRBJ2-7

cdr3_nt: TGCGCCAGCAGCCAAGGACGGGGGAACTACAATGAGCAGTTCTTC
cdr3_aa: CASSQGRGNYNEQFF
v_call: TRBV5-1
d_call: .
clone_size: .
j_call: TRBJ2-1

cdr3_nt: TGTGCCAGCAGTTTACAACCACCGGGACAGGGGGCCCGGGAGCAGTACTTC
cdr3_aa: CASSLQPPGQGAREQYF
v_call: TRBV27
d_call: TRBD1
clone_size: .
j_call: TRBJ2-7

cdr3_nt: TGCGCCAGCAGACTGCTCCCGGGACAGGGAGGGGCTTTCTTT
cdr3_aa: CASRLLPGQGGAFF
v_call: TRBV4-3
d_call: TRBD1
clone_size: .
j_call: TRBJ1-1

cdr3_nt: TGTGCCAGCAGTCCCAACACAGGGCTTGGAGCTTTCTTT
cdr3_aa: CASSPNTGLGAFF
v_call: TRBV27
d_call: .
clone_size: .
j_call: TRBJ1-1

cdr3_nt: TGTGCCAGCAGCTTTGTGTCTACCTACGAGCAGTACTTC
cdr3_aa: CASSFVSTYEQYF
v_call: TRBV11-1
d_call: .
clone_size: .
j_call: TRBJ2-7

cdr3_nt: TGTGCCTGGAGTGTTCCGGGTTTCTACGAGCAGTACTTC
cdr3_aa: CAWSVPGFYEQYF
v_call: TRBV30
d_call: .
clone_size: .
j_call: TRBJ2-7

cdr3_nt: TGTGCCAGCAGCTTAAGGGCCTCGGGGGGTTTGTTGACAGATACGCAGTATTTT
cdr3_aa: CASSLRASGGLLTDTQYF
v_call: TRBV7-8
d_call: TRBD2
clone_size: .
j_call: TRBJ2-3

cdr3_nt: TGTGCCAGCAGTCCGCCGGGACACAGGAACACTGAAGCTTTCTTT
cdr3_aa: CASSPPGHRNTEAFF
v_call: TRBV27
d_call: .
clone_size: once
j_call: TRBJ1-1